This T cell receptor (beta chain) was documented in a study of T-cell memory formation after mild COVID-19. Using constant-segment primers, 5'RACE produced TCR alpha and TCR beta cDNA libraries carrying sample barcodes and UMIs. TCRdb redid the calling of the 5' RACE reads with MiXCR, one entry per CDR3 protein. The sample consists of a few hundred thousand distinct CDR3 sequences, approximately 9% of them appearing once. The receptor was isolated from a man aged 18 to 30 who had mild COVID-19 (a few samples of this study predate the infection). Cell type and time point are not known. Sequencing was performed on PBMCs or a T cell subset sorted from them (not recorded which).

The CDR3 loop reads CASSLGTGKTTNYGYTF. As DNA, the CDR3 is TGCGCCAGCAGCTTGGGGACAGGGAAAACGACTAACTATGGCTACACCTTC. The J gene is TRBJ1-2, the V gene TRBV5-1; the match to TRBD1 covers 8 bases. Germline V gene sequence: CDR1 SGHRS, CDR2 YFSETQ. This CDR3 spans 17 amino acids. Trimming removed 0 bases from V and 0 bases from J; junction bases left unmatched: 7.